One sample yielded the 20 T cell receptor beta chains listed below, sequenced in a study of blood T cell repertoires in COVID-19. TCRdb's copy holds only in-frame clones and misses some; the assay was immunoSEQ multiplex PCR. The profile shows 23,000 or so clones, roughly 80% of them singletons. The sequencing sample was made of peripheral blood. The receptors originated from an elderly woman with acute or convalescent COVID-19.

V usage is TRBV19 and J usage is TRBJ1-1, with D perhaps matching TRBD1 (6 bases). Germline V CDR1 and CDR2: LNHDA, SQIVND (reference sequence). V shed 5 bases and J shed 7 bases, with 17 bases lying between them. This CDR3 spans 14 amino acids. CDR3 in DNA: TGTGCCAGTAGTCCCCGGACAGTAAGGGTTGAAGCTTTCTTT. Protein product: CASSPRTVRVEAFF.

The V and J genes are TRBV5-1 and TRBJ1-1, with 8 bases fitting TRBD1. Germline trimming cut 4 bases from V and 5 bases from J; bases unmatched to any gene: 13. Germline CDR1 reads SGHRS; CDR2 reads YFSETQ. The CDR3 spans 16 residues. The CDR3 region is CASSPGQAEGRTEAFF. The CDR3, as DNA: TGCGCCAGCAGCCCGGGACAGGCCGAGGGTCGGACTGAAGCTTTCTTT.

The gene calls are TRBV5-1 and TRBJ1-1, with 8 bases fitting TRBD1. The J segment lost 1 base and the V segment lost 3 bases, leaving 2 bases of the junction unmatched. Germline values: CDR1 SGHRS, CDR2 YFSETQ. CDR3 length: 14 amino acids. This CDR3 reads CASSSGQENTEAFF. CDR3 sequence (DNA): TGCGCCAGCAGCTCGGGACAGGAGAACACTGAAGCTTTCTTT. The variable domain in full, with the rest retrieved from reference TRBV5-1 and TRBJ1-1, is KAGVTQTPRYLIKTRGQQVTLSCSPISGHRSVSWYQQTPGQGLQFLFEYFSETQRNKGNFPGRFSGRQFSNSRSEMNVSTLELGDSALYLCASSSGQENTEAFFGQGTRLTVV.

The V and J genes are TRBV30 and TRBJ1-2, with D perhaps TRBD1 (5 bases). The CDR3 length is 12 residues. V shed 4 bases and J shed 4 bases, with 10 bases lying between them. In germline, CDR1 is GTSNPN, CDR2 SVGIG (reference sequence). Written as DNA, the CDR3 is TGTGCCTGGAATCGGGACTTCTATGGCTACACCTTC. Encoded protein: CAWNRDFYGYTF.

This clone has only a few counts. The genes are TRBV27 and TRBJ2-7; tentative D call: TRBD2 (5 bases). This CDR3 is built from 13 residues. The ends were cut back, 4 bases at V and 7 bases at J, with 14 bases in the middle. From germline, CDR1 is MNHEY and CDR2 SMNVEV (reference sequence). The CDR3 DNA is TGTGCCAGCAGTTGGACTGCCTCGGGGGAGCAGTACTTC. It encodes CASSWTASGEQYF.

V gene TRBV11-3 combines with J gene TRBJ1-1, with D unresolved. Germline lookup yields CDR1 SGHNT and CDR2 YENEEA. The CDR3 length is 14 residues. The V and J ends lost 0 bases and 4 bases respectively, with 9 bases between them. CDR3 sequence: CASSLDEVGTEAFF. DNA for the CDR3: TGTGCCAGCAGCTTAGACGAAGTCGGCACTGAAGCTTTCTTT. Full variable domain (outside the CDR3, taken from reference TRBV11-3 and TRBJ1-1): EAGVVQSPRYKIIEKKQPVAFWCNPISGHNTLYWYLQNLGQGPELLIRYENEEAVDDSQLPKDRFSAERLKGVDSTLKIQPAELGDSAVYLCASSLDEVGTEAFFGQGTRLTVV.

The V and J genes are TRBV6-1 and TRBJ1-1, with D perhaps TRBD1 (5 bases). This CDR3 comprises 14 residues. V lost 2 bases and J 3 bases, leaving 10 bases between the germline ends. The germline V gene has CDR1 MNHNS and CDR2 SASEGT. In DNA, the CDR3 is TGTGCCAGCAGTGAATATTGGGGCGACACTGAAGCTTTCTTT. Protein sequence: CASSEYWGDTEAFF.

The rearrangement joins TRBV19 to TRBJ1-2, with TRBD1 identical over 8 bases. V lost 7 bases to trimming and J lost 7 bases; unmatched junction nucleotides: 8. CDR3 size: 13 residues. Germline V gene sequence: CDR1 LNHDA, CDR2 SQIVND (reference sequence). CDR3 in amino acids: CASISTGAAGYTF. The CDR3 coding sequence is TGTGCCAGTATCTCGACAGGGGCGGCTGGCTACACCTTC.

The CDR3 DNA is TGTGCCATCAGTGTCAGGGACGAGCAGTACTTC. It translates to CAISVRDEQYF. This chain links TRBV10-3 with TRBJ2-7; D might be TRBD1 (5 bases). The V end was cut by 4 bases, the J end by 5 bases, with 6 bases between. The CDR3 length is 11 residues. Germline values: CDR1 ENHRY, CDR2 SYGVKD.

V is TRBV6-5 and J is TRBJ1-2; weak D call: TRBD1 (6 bases). The germline CDR1 and CDR2 sequences are MNHEY and SVGAGI. Between the trimmed V and J ends, which lost 8 bases and 4 bases, there was a span of 14 bases. CDR3 size: 13 residues. CDR3 residues: CASDLGGVYGYTF. DNA for the CDR3: TGTGCCAGCGACCTAGGGGGGGTCTATGGCTACACCTTC.

CDR3 residues: CASAGTGQAGELFF. The CDR3 DNA follows: TGCGCCAGCGCGGGGACAGGGCAAGCTGGGGAGCTGTTTTTT. The chain has TRBV5-1 and TRBJ2-2, with 9 bases fitting TRBD1. This CDR3 comprises 14 residues. Per germline, CDR1 SGHRS and CDR2 YFSETQ. V shed 7 bases, J shed 8 bases, and the junction held 9 bases outside the gene matches.

The J gene is TRBJ1-3, the V gene TRBV19; perhaps TRBD1 as D (6 bases). There are 16 residues in the CDR3. The germline V and J ends were trimmed by 5 bases and 1 base, with 15 bases remaining between them. The germline gives CDR1 LNHDA, CDR2 SQIVND (reference sequence). This CDR3 reads CASSPKQGISGNTIYF. The CDR3 coding sequence is TGTGCCAGTAGTCCCAAACAGGGAATATCTGGAAACACCATATATTTT.

This clone has only a few counts. The genes are TRBV19 and TRBJ1-4; 9 bases line up with TRBD1. This CDR3 comprises 16 residues. The trim removed 6 bases at V and 5 bases at J, leaving 10 bases unmatched. CDR1 is LNHDA, CDR2 SQIVND, per germline (reference sequence). CDR3 protein: CASSNKRTGENEKLFF. The DNA for the CDR3 is TGTGCCAGTAGCAACAAACGGACAGGGGAAAATGAAAAACTGTTTTTT.

The CDR3 protein is CASSLGSASSYNSPLHF. The CDR3 DNA is TGTGCCAGCAGCTTGGGAAGTGCGAGCTCCTATAATTCACCCCTCCACTTT. The chain has TRBV5-8 and TRBJ1-6; D is unresolved. Germline CDR1 and CDR2: SGHTS and YDEGEE. The germline V and J ends were trimmed by 0 bases and 0 bases, with 10 bases remaining between them. This CDR3 has 17 amino acids.

V gene TRBV19 combines with J gene TRBJ2-6; tentative D call: TRBD2 (5 bases). Germline V gives CDR1 LNHDA, CDR2 SQIVND (reference sequence). V was cut by 5 bases and J by 0 bases, with 14 bases left in between. CDR3 length: 17 amino acids. CDR3 DNA: TGTGCCAGTAGTCCCGGACTGTTGAGCTCTGGGGCCAACGTCCTGACTTTC. Translating gives CASSPGLLSSGANVLTF.

The chain links TRBV2 to TRBJ2-7; tentatively, D is TRBD1 (6 bases). The CDR3 has 13 residues. The V end lost 1 base, the J end lost 9 bases, and 13 bases lay between the germline ends. The germline V gene encodes CDR1 SNHLY and CDR2 FYNNEI. The CDR3 loop reads CASSEVGAPRQYF. The CDR3 DNA follows: TGTGCCAGCAGTGAAGTGGGGGCCCCACGGCAGTACTTC. The full variable domain, completed using reference TRBV2 and TRBJ2-7, is EPEVTQTPSHQVTQMGQEVILRCVPISNHLYFYWYRQILGQKVEFLVSFYNNEISEKSEIFDDQFSVERPDGSNFTLKIRSTKLEDSAMYFCASSEVGAPRQYFGPGTRLTVT.

The chain employs TRBV7-3 and TRBJ2-2, with D perhaps matching TRBD2 (6 bases). There are 14 residues in the CDR3. Per the germline V gene, CDR1 is SGHTA and CDR2 is FQGTGA. V lost 3 bases to trimming and J lost 5 bases, with 10 bases between them. CDR3 DNA sequence: TGTGCCAGCAGCTTGGCAGGGAGGACCGGGGAGCTGTTTTTT. It yields the protein CASSLAGRTGELFF.

This clone occurred a few times. The V and J genes are TRBV10-2 and TRBJ2-5, with 14 nucleotides matching TRBD2. J gave up 4 bases and V 11 bases, and 6 bases lay outside the gene matches. The CDR3 runs 14 residues. Germline assignment: CDR1 WSHSY and CDR2 SAAADI. CDR3 sequence: CASRLAGGGETQYF. CDR3 DNA: TGCGCCTCGAGACTAGCGGGGGGGGGAGAGACCCAGTACTTC.

The rearrangement joins TRBV4-1 to TRBJ1-6; 10 bases agree with TRBD1. In germline, CDR1 is MGHRA, CDR2 YSYEKL. J was trimmed by 7 bases and V by 1 base; bases with no gene match: 4. This CDR3 is built from 16 residues. DNA of the CDR3: TGCGCCAGCAGCCAAGGACAGGGGGCAAGGAATTCACCCCTCCACTTT. It specifies CASSQGQGARNSPLHF.

The J gene is TRBJ1-2, the V gene TRBV2; D may be TRBD1 (5 bases). Looked up from germline, CDR1 is SNHLY and CDR2 is FYNNEI. This CDR3 is 14 amino acids long. V lost 4 bases and J lost 2, with 11 bases in between. DNA for the CDR3: TGTGCCAGCAGTGGTTCCAGGGCAAACTATGGCTACACCTTC. It encodes CASSGSRANYGYTF.